This is a list of T cell receptor beta chains from one sample in a study of early T cells in non-severe SARS-CoV-2 infection. TCRdb re-called the 5' RACE reads with MiXCR, one entry per CDR3 protein. This sample yields approximately 56,000 distinct CDR3 sequences, of which approximately 11% are seen a single time; approximately 13% belongs to the top ten. Sequences were obtained from whole blood. The receptor set was obtained from an adult who was a healthcare worker with PCR-confirmed SARS-CoV-2 infection or an uninfected control (not recorded which). CDR3s include the opening cysteine and the closing phenylalanine or tryptophan. The D gene is left open where the match is weak. Clone size, where shown, is once, few, many, or a class for clones that have expanded.

>TRBJ2-7|many|-|TRBV20-1
TGCAGTGCCCCGAGGGGAGGGGGCTCTGATAGCGAGCAGTACTTC
CSAPRGGGSDSEQYF
>TRBJ2-7|many|TRBD2|TRBV7-2
TGTGCCAGCAGCAAAAACCTCCCACTGGCGGGAGGGCCCCCCTACGAGCAGTACTTC
CASSKNLPLAGGPPYEQYF
>TRBJ2-3|many|-|TRBV28
TGTGCCAGCAGTTTAAGCGGAGCCACAGATACGCAGTATTTT
CASSLSGATDTQYF
>TRBJ2-1|once|-|TRBV4-1
TGCGCCAGCAGCCAAGGGTATTCCTACAATGAGCAGTTCTTC
CASSQGYSYNEQFF
>TRBJ2-2|many|-|TRBV5-4
TGTGCCAGCAGCTTGGGGTTCGGCAAGAACACCGGGGAGCTGTTTTTT
CASSLGFGKNTGELFF
>TRBJ1-6|-|TRBD1|TRBV6-6
TGTGCCAGCAGTCGGACAGGGAACTCACCCCTCCACTTT
CASSRTGNSPLHF
>TRBJ2-1|-|TRBD2|TRBV7-6
TGTGCCAGCAGCCCCGGCGAAATGGGGGGGATCTATGAGCAGTTCTTC
CASSPGEMGGIYEQFF
>TRBJ2-3|-|-|TRBV28
TGTGCCAGCAGTACCCCCAGCACAGATACGCAGTATTTT
CASSTPSTDTQYF
>TRBJ1-1|few|-|TRBV3-1
TGTGCCAGCATCCAGGGGCGAGTGGGGGAAGCTTTCTTT
CASIQGRVGEAFF
>TRBJ2-1|many|TRBD1|TRBV12-3/TRBV12-4
TGTGCCAGCAGTTTGACAGGGGGCTCCTACAATGAGCAGTTCTTC
CASSLTGGSYNEQFF
>TRBJ1-1|-|TRBD1|TRBV18
TGTGCCAGCTCAATGACAGGGATAGGCACTGAAGCTTTCTTT
CASSMTGIGTEAFF
>TRBJ1-1|many|-|TRBV29-1
TGCAGCGTTGGTGGTATGGGGCACACTGAAGCTTTCTTT
CSVGGMGHTEAFF
>TRBJ2-2|-|-|TRBV12-3/TRBV12-4
TGTGCCAGCAGTACCCGGGGGGGGGAGCTGTTTTTT
CASSTRGGELFF
>TRBJ2-5|few|TRBD2|TRBV7-6
TGTGCCAGCAGCTCCCGACTAGCGGACTTTCAAGAGACCCAGTACTTC
CASSSRLADFQETQYF
>TRBJ2-3|many|-|TRBV7-2
TGTGCCAGCAGCTTAGCGGCTAGCAGGACAGATACGCAGTATTTT
CASSLAASRTDTQYF
>TRBJ1-1|-|-|TRBV5-1
TGCGCCAGCAGCTTGGGCACAACCGGCGCTGAAGCTTTCTTT
CASSLGTTGAEAFF
>TRBJ2-2|-|-|TRBV6-4
TGTGCCAGCAGGCGAGGGGCTGGTGGCGGGGAGCTGTTTTTT
CASRRGAGGGELFF
>TRBJ1-1|many|TRBD1|TRBV7-9
TGTGCCAGCAGGTCCGGGACAGGGAACACTGAAGCTTTCTTT
CASRSGTGNTEAFF
>TRBJ1-1|-|TRBD1|TRBV7-9
TGTGCCAGCAGCCCCTGGGACAGGGTCCGAACTGAAGCTTTCTTT
CASSPWDRVRTEAFF
>TRBJ2-2|-|TRBD1|TRBV4-3
TGCGCCAGCACCACAGGGGCGAACACCGGGGAGCTGTTTTTT
CASTTGANTGELFF
>TRBJ1-1|-|-|TRBV14
TGTGCCAGCAGCCAAGTAAGCGGGGATGGCACTGAAGCTTTCTTT
CASSQVSGDGTEAFF
>TRBJ2-1|many|-|TRBV4-2
TGTGCCAGCAGCCAAGATGAGGGGAGTGGACAGTTGTTCTTC
CASSQDEGSGQLFF
>TRBJ1-6|many|-|TRBV30
TGTGCCTGCGGAGCACCCCTCCACTTT
CACGAPLHF
>TRBJ2-5|many|-|TRBV7-8
TGTGCCAGCAGCTTAAGTAGGGCGGAGACCCAGTACTTC
CASSLSRAETQYF
>TRBJ2-5|many|-|TRBV5-1
TGCGCCAGCACCGCCGGTGCCCTTCAAGAGACCCAGTACTTC
CASTAGALQETQYF
>TRBJ2-7|many|TRBD2|TRBV6-5
TGTGCCAGCAGTTACGGGACTAGCGGGTTATACGAGCAGTACTTC
CASSYGTSGLYEQYF
>TRBJ2-7|-|TRBD1|TRBV11-2
TGTGCCAGCAGCTTAGTCTCAGGGGGTTACGAGCAGTACTTC
CASSLVSGGYEQYF
>TRBJ1-1|many|TRBD1|TRBV18
TGTGCCAGCTCGCCACCCACAGGGGTCACTGAAGCTTTCTTT
CASSPPTGVTEAFF
>TRBJ2-5|many|TRBD1|TRBV29-1
TGCAGCGTTGGGCTTCGAGCGGGACAGGGACAAGAGACCCAGTACTTC
CSVGLRAGQGQETQYF
>TRBJ2-5|many|TRBD2|TRBV5-1
TGCGCCAGCGCCCCGGGAGGGACTTACCAAGAGACCCAGTACTTC
CASAPGGTYQETQYF
>TRBJ2-1|-|-|TRBV6-1
TGTGCCAGCAGTGAATCGCCTAGTGGGTACAATGAGCAGTTCTTC
CASSESPSGYNEQFF
>TRBJ2-1|many|TRBD1|TRBV28
TGTGCCAGCAGTTCCGGGACAGGAGCTTACAATGAGCAGTTCTTC
CASSSGTGAYNEQFF
>TRBJ1-5|few|TRBD1|TRBV7-2
TGTGCCAGCAGCTTCTCCGGGACAGTCAATCAGCCCCAGCATTTT
CASSFSGTVNQPQHF
>TRBJ1-2|-|-|TRBV24-1
TGTGCCACCAGTGCCGAGGGGCTTGGGGGCTACACCTTC
CATSAEGLGGYTF
>TRBJ1-1|-|-|TRBV14
TGTGCCAGCAGCCAAATATATAACACTGAAGCTTTCTTT
CASSQIYNTEAFF
>TRBJ2-7|-|-|TRBV9
TGTGCCAGCAGCGAAGTCCCGCAGTCTAATAAGCAGTACTTC
CASSEVPQSNKQYF
>TRBJ2-3|-|-|TRBV20-1
TGCAGTGCCGAACGACTATCGGAGGGCACAGATACGCAGTATTTT
CSAERLSEGTDTQYF
>TRBJ2-7|many|TRBD1|TRBV20-1
TGCAGTGCGGGGCCGGGACAGACCTACGAGCAGTACTTC
CSAGPGQTYEQYF
>TRBJ2-7|medium-sized|-|TRBV7-9
TGTGCCAGCAGCTTAGAAGGGGAATGGAAGCAGTACTTC
CASSLEGEWKQYF
>TRBJ2-3|few|-|TRBV3-1
TGTGCCAGCAGCCAAGATAGCCGGGTAGATACGCAGTATTTT
CASSQDSRVDTQYF
>TRBJ1-4|many|-|TRBV6-2/TRBV6-3
TGTGCCAGTCAGTCCGGGACAAAGAATGAAAAACTGTTTTTT
CASQSGTKNEKLFF
>TRBJ1-5|many|-|TRBV6-6
TGTGCCAGCAGTCAAGGGGCGCTAAATCAGCCCCAGCATTTT
CASSQGALNQPQHF
>TRBJ1-2|many|-|TRBV6-1
TGTGCCAGCAGTAAGGCGTTGGGGTCAGGAGGCTACACCTTC
CASSKALGSGGYTF
>TRBJ1-1|few|-|TRBV20-1
TGCAGTGCTCCCGGACCGGCCAGGGGTGGGGAAGCTTTCTTT
CSAPGPARGGEAFF
>TRBJ2-2|-|-|TRBV6-5
TGTGCCAGCAGTAGAACCGAGACCGGGGAGCTGTTTTTT
CASSRTETGELFF
>TRBJ2-7|few|TRBD1|TRBV11-2
TGTGCCAGCAGCAACCCGAGACAGGGAAACTACTACGAGCAGTACTTC
CASSNPRQGNYYEQYF
>TRBJ2-1|-|TRBD2|TRBV12-3/TRBV12-4
TGTGCCAGCAGTCCCGGGACTAGCTTCGACAATGAGCAGTTCTTC
CASSPGTSFDNEQFF
>TRBJ2-1|few|-|TRBV7-8
TGTGCCAGCAGCGTGGGACTTCAACTTTCCTACAATGAGCAGTTCTTC
CASSVGLQLSYNEQFF
>TRBJ1-2|many|TRBD1|TRBV30
TGTGCCTGGTCGCAGGGGGCGCGTGGCTACACCTTC
CAWSQGARGYTF
>TRBJ2-1|-|-|TRBV20-1
TGCAGTGCTAGAGAACTAGGGTCTGGGAATGAGCAGTTCTTC
CSARELGSGNEQFF
>TRBJ2-7|-|-|TRBV5-4
TGTGCCAGCAGCTTGCAGGGTGCCATCGAGCAGTACTTC
CASSLQGAIEQYF
>TRBJ1-2|many|-|TRBV20-1
TGCAGTGCTAGAGACGCAGGACCCTTGAAAGGCTACACCTTC
CSARDAGPLKGYTF
>TRBJ2-3|few|-|TRBV20-1
TGCAGTGCTACTTCCGGGTTAGGGACTAGCACAGATACGCAGTATTTT
CSATSGLGTSTDTQYF
>TRBJ2-2|few|TRBD2|TRBV5-4
TGTGCCATCCCGACTAGCGGGAGGAACACCGGGGAGCTGTTTTTT
CAIPTSGRNTGELFF
>TRBJ1-6|many|-|TRBV6-5
TGTGCCAGCAGTCGGAATTGGTTTGATAGCTCACCCCTCCACTTT
CASSRNWFDSSPLHF
>TRBJ1-5|-|-|TRBV6-2/TRBV6-3
TGTGCCAGCAGTTACCGAGGTGCAGGGGTGAGGCCCCAGCATTTT
CASSYRGAGVRPQHF
>TRBJ2-2|-|-|TRBV11-3
TGTGCCAGCAGCCCCGTAGGAGGTGGGACCCTTAGCACCGGGGAGCTGTTTTTT
CASSPVGGGTLSTGELFF
>TRBJ2-5|many|-|TRBV2
TGTGCCAGCAACAGACAGACTCAAGAGACCCAGTACTTC
CASNRQTQETQYF
>TRBJ2-5|-|TRBD1|TRBV5-5
TGTGCCAGCAGCTTTAGTGGATCAGGACAGGCACAAGAGACCCAGTACTTC
CASSFSGSGQAQETQYF